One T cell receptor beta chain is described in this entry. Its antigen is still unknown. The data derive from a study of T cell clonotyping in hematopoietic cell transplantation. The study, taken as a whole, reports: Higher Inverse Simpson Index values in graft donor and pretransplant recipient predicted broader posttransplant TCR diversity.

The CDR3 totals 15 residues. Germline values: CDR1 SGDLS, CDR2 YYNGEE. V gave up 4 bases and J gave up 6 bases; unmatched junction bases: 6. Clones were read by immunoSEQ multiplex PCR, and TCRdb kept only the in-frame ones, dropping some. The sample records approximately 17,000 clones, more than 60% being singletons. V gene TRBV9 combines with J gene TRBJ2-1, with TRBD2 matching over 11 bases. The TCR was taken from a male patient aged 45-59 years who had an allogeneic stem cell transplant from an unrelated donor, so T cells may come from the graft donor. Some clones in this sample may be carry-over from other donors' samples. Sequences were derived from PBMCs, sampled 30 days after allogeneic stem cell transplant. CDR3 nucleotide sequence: TGTGCCAGCAGCACTACTAGCGGGAGAAGCAATGAGCAGTTCTTC. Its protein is CASSTTSGRSNEQFF.